This T cell receptor beta chain stems from a study of technical replicates of blood from a few donors. Here immunoSEQ multiplex PCR was the method, and the copy in TCRdb shows in-frame clones only, minus some. Of over 55,000 clones in the sample, roughly 95% are singletons; the top ten hold over 2.5%. With 5 bases removed from V and 7 bases from J, the gap between germline ends came to 14 bases. CDR3 size: 14 residues. Germline lookup yields CDR1 SEHNR and CDR2 FQNEAQ (reference sequence). Source material: PBMCs. The chain links TRBV7-9 to TRBJ2-2; the D gene is possibly TRBD2 (6 bases). The receptor comes from a human donor in good health. Some clones in this sample may be carry-over from other donors' samples. The CDR3 nucleotides are TGTGCCAGCAGCCCCGGGACTTCCAACGGGGAGCTGTTTTTT. Its protein product is CASSPGTSNGELFF. Variable domain in full (rest from reference TRBV7-9 and TRBJ2-2): DTGVSQNPRHKITKRGQNVTFRCDPISEHNRLYWYRQTLGQGPEFLTYFQNEAQLEKSRLLSDRFSAERPKGSFSTLEIQRTEQGDSAMYLCASSPGTSNGELFFGEGSRLTVL.